This T cell receptor (beta chain) was sequenced for a study of PD-1 blockade in classical Hodgkin lymphoma. Study-wide findings and caveats: The authors excluded patients who started nivolumab under 1 year after ASCT. Diversity in CD4+ TCRs, unlike that measured in CD8+ TCRs, had risen significantly by C4D1.

Profiling relied on immunoSEQ multiplex PCR, and the TCRdb table lists in-frame clones only, not all of them. The sample records tens of thousands of clones, about 81% being singletons. Germline CDR1 is LGHNA and CDR2 is YNFKEQ. The V and J ends lost 0 bases and 3 bases respectively, with 6 bases between them. There are 14 residues in the CDR3. Turning to this clone: Its target is not known.

Documented time point: cycle 4 day 1 (C4D1), after 5 to 7 weeks of nivolumab. Each patient experienced a relapse that followed autologous stem cell transplantation, and brentuximab vedotin exposure varied. With magnetic negative selection, CD4+ T cells were purified from PBMCs that had been thawed. The clonotype was recovered from a human donor with classical Hodgkin lymphoma. The rearrangement links TRBV4-2 to TRBJ2-1; possible D gene TRBD2, 5 bases. The source was CD4+ T cells from blood, collected before the fourth cycle of nivolumab. The CDR3, as DNA: TGTGCCAGCAGCCAAGAGGGGAGCTACAATGAGCAGTTCTTC. This encodes CASSQEGSYNEQFF.